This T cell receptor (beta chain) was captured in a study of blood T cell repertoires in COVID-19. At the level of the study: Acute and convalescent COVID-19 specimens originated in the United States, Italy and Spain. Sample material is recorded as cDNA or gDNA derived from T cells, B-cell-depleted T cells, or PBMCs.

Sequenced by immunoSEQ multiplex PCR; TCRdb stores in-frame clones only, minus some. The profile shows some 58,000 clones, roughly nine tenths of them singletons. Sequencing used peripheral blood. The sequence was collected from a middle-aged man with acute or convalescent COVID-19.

The CDR3 is CAWSIARGGYTF. CDR3 in DNA: TGTGCCTGGAGTATCGCACGAGGTGGCTACACCTTC. The chain employs TRBV30 and TRBJ1-2; no definite D call. V shed 2 bases and J shed 7 bases, with 11 bases lying between them. The CDR3 extends over 12 amino acids. The germline gives CDR1 GTSNPN, CDR2 SVGIG (reference sequence).